These 27 T cell receptor beta chains share one sample of origin, sequenced in a study of CD8 T cells in Susac syndrome. Reverse transcription used about 0.45 to 1 ug RNA and random hexamers. TCRdb re-analysed the immunoSEQ multiplex PCR reads in MiXCR, keeping a single row per CDR3 protein. The repertoire includes 180,000 or so distinct CDR3 sequences, about 95% of them detected once, and over 0.08% sits in the top ten. Sequencing was carried out using CD4+ T cells from PBMCs. Receptor source: a human donor in good health.

This chain connects TRBV6-5 to TRBJ1-5, with D possibly matching TRBD1 (6 bases). Germline V lookup: CDR1 MNHEY, CDR2 SVGAGI. This CDR3 has 15 residues. V dropped 5 bases and J dropped 0 bases, with 11 bases sitting between them. The CDR3 DNA reads as TGTGCCAGCAGTAAACAGGGTAATAGCAATCAGCCCCAGCATTTT. Its protein is CASSKQGNSNQPQHF.

The chain links TRBV29-1 to TRBJ2-1; maybe TRBD2 (5 bases). Germline CDR1 SQVTM, CDR2 ANQGSEA. The length of the CDR3 is 14 residues. Trimming removed 8 bases at V and 0 bases at J, with 14 bases between. This CDR3 is CSTQMRASYNEQFF. For the CDR3, the DNA is TGCAGCACCCAAATGAGGGCCTCCTACAATGAGCAGTTCTTC.

To note about this clonotype: A read error may produce the germline difference seen at one junction end. V usage is TRBV3-1 and J usage is TRBJ2-7, with D uncertain. The CDR3 loop spans 12 amino acids. Germline CDR1 and CDR2: LGHDT and YNNKEL (reference sequence). Here the CDR3 DNA reads TGTGCCAGCAGCCAGGATTCCGGGTCTCCAACCTTC. This codes for CASSQDSGSPTF.

The chain links TRBV5-4 to TRBJ1-1; 9 nucleotides match TRBD1. Germline trimming cut 5 bases from V and 5 bases from J; bases unmatched to any gene: 7. The germline V gene has CDR1 SGHNT and CDR2 YYREEE (reference sequence). This CDR3 has 14 residues. The CDR3 sequence is CASRNTGGGTEAFF. CDR3 DNA: TGTGCCAGCAGGAATACAGGGGGCGGGACTGAAGCTTTCTTT.

The V call is TRBV5-6, the J call TRBJ1-2; no firm D call. The V and J ends lost 5 bases and 8 bases respectively, with 16 bases between them. CDR1 and CDR2 from the germline V gene are SGHDT and YYEEEE. CDR3 length: 13 amino acids. DNA for the CDR3: TGTGCCAGCAGTCCCGACCATGCGGCGGGCTACACCTTC. It specifies CASSPDHAAGYTF.

J is TRBJ2-1 and V is TRBV3-1; 10 bases fit TRBD2. Germline trimming cut 4 bases from V and 7 bases from J; bases unmatched to any gene: 10. The CDR3 spans 16 residues. Germline V gives CDR1 LGHDT, CDR2 YNNKEL (reference sequence). The CDR3 loop reads CASSRIGVAGGNEQFF. In DNA, the CDR3 is TGTGCCAGCAGCCGTATCGGGGTAGCGGGAGGAAATGAGCAGTTCTTC.

This chain links TRBV30 with TRBJ2-5; D is possibly TRBD2 (5 bases). The CDR3 spans 14 residues. V dropped 0 bases and J dropped 4 bases, with 12 bases sitting between them. CDR1 is GTSNPN and CDR2 is SVGIG in the germline V gene (reference sequence). The CDR3: CAWSVGLLRETQYF. CDR3 bases: TGTGCCTGGAGTGTCGGACTCCTGCGAGAGACCCAGTACTTC.

The chain is built from TRBV20-1 and TRBJ2-5; 11 bases match TRBD2. Germline assignment: CDR1 DFQATT and CDR2 SNEGSKA (reference sequence). The CDR3 has 15 amino acids. V lost 3 bases to trimming and J lost 1 base; unmatched junction nucleotides: 4. The CDR3 loop is CSARRGTSGQETQYF. The CDR3 nucleotides read TGCAGTGCTAGGCGTGGGACTAGCGGCCAAGAGACCCAGTACTTC.

The CDR3 sequence is CATSRQQGIYEQYF. The CDR3 DNA reads as TGTGCCACCAGCAGACAGCAGGGGATCTACGAGCAGTACTTC. This rearrangement joins TRBV15 to TRBJ2-7, with D possibly being TRBD1 (6 bases). The V end was cut by 2 bases, the J end by 3 bases, with 11 bases between. CDR1 and CDR2 (germline): LNHNV, YYDKDF (reference sequence). CDR3 length: 14 residues.

The chain has TRBV23-1 and TRBJ2-7, with 9 bases lining up with TRBD1. TRBV23-1 is an ORF; its function is uncertain. The CDR3 extends over 15 amino acids. V lost 2 bases, J lost 2 bases, and 4 bases stayed unmatched. For the CDR3, the DNA is TGCGCCAGCAGTCAACGGGACAGGGATACCTACGAGCAGTACTTC. This codes for CASSQRDRDTYEQYF.

The rearrangement uses TRBV29-1 and TRBJ2-7, with D perhaps assigned TRBD1 or TRBD2 (5 bases each). Trimming cost V 6 bases and J 0 bases, with 12 bases left between them. CDR1 and CDR2 (germline): SQVTM, ANQGSEA. The CDR3 totals 13 residues. CDR3 DNA: TGCAGCGTGAGGGACCCCGTCTCCTACGAGCAGTACTTC. Its translation: CSVRDPVSYEQYF.

J is TRBJ1-5 and V is TRBV20-1, with D tentatively TRBD1 (6 bases). The CDR3 loop spans 14 amino acids. Germline-derived CDR1 and CDR2 are DFQATT and SNEGSKA (reference sequence). The V gene lost 3 bases and the J gene lost 5 bases, with 14 bases spanning the gap. The CDR3 DNA sequence: TGCAGTGCTAGTGGGAACAGGGTAGATCAGCCCCAGCATTTT. Amino acids: CSASGNRVDQPQHF.

The CDR3 DNA follows: TGTGCCTGGAGTGACAGGGTTTCTGGGGCCAACGTCCTGACTTTC. It codes for CAWSDRVSGANVLTF. This rearrangement joins TRBV30 to TRBJ2-6; the D gene is possibly TRBD1 (6 bases). The CDR3 runs 15 residues. Trimming removed 1 base from V and 1 base from J, with 8 bases in between. The germline V gene has CDR1 GTSNPN and CDR2 SVGIG (reference sequence).

The J gene is TRBJ1-2, the V gene TRBV27; unclear D gene. The V gene lost 2 bases and the J gene lost 5 bases, with 12 bases spanning the gap. CDR3 length equals 14 residues. Germline CDR1 MNHEY, CDR2 SMNVEV (reference sequence). The CDR3 region is CASSLGPNGYGYTF. Written as DNA, the CDR3 is TGTGCCAGCAGTTTAGGGCCCAACGGATATGGCTACACCTTC.

The DNA for the CDR3 is TGCAGTGCTTTAAAACAGGGGGCGACCGGGGAGCTGTTTTTT. As protein: CSALKQGATGELFF. The chain is built from TRBV20-1 and TRBJ2-2, with TRBD1 matching over 9 bases. Germline CDR1 DFQATT, CDR2 SNEGSKA (reference sequence). Trimming took 5 bases from V and 5 from J; bases not matched to a gene: 6. The CDR3 spans 14 residues.

The rearrangement joins TRBV29-1 to TRBJ1-2; possible D gene TRBD1, 5 bases. Germline assignment: CDR1 SQVTM and CDR2 ANQGSEA. Trimming removed 7 bases from V and 7 bases from J, with 19 bases in between. The CDR3 length is 13 residues. The CDR3 DNA sequence: TGCAGCGGGGGGAGCCAGTCACGGGGTGGCTACACCTTC. This translates into CSGGSQSRGGYTF.

This CDR3 reads CSASGLVTSSYNEQFF. The CDR3 DNA is TGCAGTGCTAGCGGACTAGTAACCAGCTCCTACAATGAGCAGTTCTTC. The chain couples TRBV20-1 to TRBJ2-1, with 7 bases fitting TRBD2. Germline V gene sequence: CDR1 DFQATT, CDR2 SNEGSKA (reference sequence). V lost 3 bases, J lost 0 bases, and 8 bases stayed unmatched. The CDR3 has 16 residues.

This chain links TRBV18 with TRBJ2-5, with D hard to call. V was clipped by 0 bases and J by 4 bases, with 6 bases between them. CDR3 length: 13 amino acids. Germline V gives CDR1 KGHSH, CDR2 LQKENI. CDR3 protein: CASSPPVVETQYF. The CDR3 DNA follows: TGTGCCAGCTCACCACCGGTGGTAGAGACCCAGTACTTC.

The chain carries TRBV4-1 and TRBJ2-1; possibly TRBD2 for D (6 bases). CDR1 and CDR2 from the germline V gene are MGHRA and YSYEKL. V lost 0 bases and J 5 bases, leaving 17 bases between the germline ends. The CDR3 is 17 residues long. The CDR3 nucleotides are TGCGCCAGCAGCCAAGATTCGCGACTAGAGATGAACAATGAGCAGTTCTTC. Amino acid sequence: CASSQDSRLEMNNEQFF.

The chain carries TRBV20-1 and TRBJ2-1; D is uncertain. Trimming took off 5 bases at V and 8 bases at J, with 25 bases between the two ends. CDR1 is DFQATT, CDR2 SNEGSKA, per germline (reference sequence). The CDR3 sequence is 16 residues long. CDR3 in DNA: TGCAGTGCTCTAAACACCCTGGGCCCCGAACGGCATGAGCAGTTCTTC. Encoded protein: CSALNTLGPERHEQFF.

This chain joins TRBV4-1 and TRBJ2-2, with 14 positions matching TRBD2. Germline V CDR1 and CDR2: MGHRA, YSYEKL. CDR3 length equals 18 residues. V lost 3 bases to trimming and J lost 5 bases; unmatched junction nucleotides: 8. CDR3 nucleotides: TGCGCCAGCAGCCAGGGGGGACTAGCGGGAGTGGGAACCGGGGAGCTGTTTTTT. Its protein is CASSQGGLAGVGTGELFF.

This chain joins TRBV24-1 and TRBJ2-3; the match to TRBD2 covers 7 bases. Germline CDR1 KGHDR, CDR2 SFDVKD. The CDR3 extends over 15 amino acids. V shed 4 bases, J shed 2 bases, and the junction held 5 bases outside the gene matches. This CDR3 is CATSEPSGLTDTQYF. CDR3 nucleotide sequence: TGTGCCACCAGTGAGCCTAGCGGACTCACAGATACGCAGTATTTT.

The V call is TRBV9, the J call TRBJ2-3; D not resolved. The V and J ends lost 0 bases and 3 bases respectively, with 11 bases between them. The V gene's germline CDR1 is SGDLS and CDR2 YYNGEE. This CDR3 contains 15 residues. This chain's CDR3 is CASSVASMGTDTQYF. The CDR3 bases are TGTGCCAGCAGCGTAGCTTCCATGGGGACAGATACGCAGTATTTT.

This clonotype showed up just once. The chain joins TRBV19 to TRBJ2-7, with TRBD2 as a possible D gene (5 bases). This CDR3 spans 13 amino acids. CDR1 and CDR2 (germline): LNHDA, SQIVND (reference sequence). Trimming left V 5 bases short and J 8 bases short, with 16 bases between. CDR3 region: CASSAREIQKQYF. CDR3 bases: TGTGCCAGTAGTGCTAGGGAGATTCAGAAGCAGTACTTC.

The genes are TRBV6-5 and TRBJ1-5, with D maybe TRBD1 (6 bases). Germline CDR1 and CDR2: MNHEY and SVGAGI. The CDR3 runs 15 residues. V lost 0 bases, J lost 4 bases, and 10 bases lay in between. CDR3 protein: CASSYSKGGNQPQHF. For the CDR3, the DNA is TGTGCCAGCAGTTACTCCAAGGGGGGGAATCAGCCCCAGCATTTT.

The chain uses TRBV30 and TRBJ1-4, with D unclear. The germline V gene encodes CDR1 GTSNPN and CDR2 SVGIG (reference sequence). This CDR3 has 13 amino acids. V lost 0 bases, J lost 5 bases, and 7 bases lay in between. For the CDR3, the DNA is TGTGCCTGGAGTGTACGGCGGAATGAAAAACTGTTTTTT. It specifies CAWSVRRNEKLFF. The full variable domain, completed using reference TRBV30 and TRBJ1-4, is SQTIHQWPATLVQPVGSPLSLECTVEGTSNPNLYWYRQAAGRGLQLLFYSVGIGQISSEVPQNLSASRPQDRQFILSSKKLLLSDSGFYLCAWSVRRNEKLFFGSGTQLSVL.

V usage is TRBV3-1 and J usage is TRBJ2-7; 8 positions match TRBD1. Germline CDR1 and CDR2: LGHDT and YNNKEL (reference sequence). The junction had 8 bases not matched to a gene; V was cut back by 3 bases and J by 4 bases. This CDR3 comprises 15 residues. Written as DNA, the CDR3 is TGTGCCAGCAGCCAGACGGACAGGGTTGAGTACGAGCAGTACTTC. This codes for CASSQTDRVEYEQYF.